A selection of T cell receptor beta chains follows, all from one sample in a study of a mutant IDH1 vaccine in newly diagnosed glioma. The protocol was immunoSEQ multiplex PCR, while the TCRdb copy is restricted to in-frame clones and leaves out a portion. Of approximately 56,000 clones detected, 65% appear once; the ten largest clones hold around 4.8%. Antigens for these TCRs are unknown. Sequenced here: peripheral blood mononuclear cells (PBMCs), sampled from a glioma patient whose treatment included an IDH1 peptide vaccine. The source of these receptors is a man in his forties with glioma. Some clones in this sample may be carry-over from other donors' samples. Both conserved end residues are part of each CDR3. The order of the fields is V gene, J gene, D gene, clone size, CDR3 DNA, CDR3 protein. D genes are given only for firm matches. Clone size is shown for a subset of rows, as once, few, many or a class of expanded clone.

TRBV6-4	TRBJ1-6	-	-	TGTGCCAGCAGTCACGGGAATTCACCCCTCCACTTT	CASSHGNSPLHF
TRBV6-5	TRBJ1-5	-	-	TGTGCCAGCAGTTACTCGTCTACCGACAAGCCCCAGCATTTT	CASSYSSTDKPQHF
TRBV18	TRBJ1-2	TRBD1	-	TGTGCCAGCTCACCGAGGACAGGAGACTATGGCTACACCTTC	CASSPRTGDYGYTF
TRBV7-9	TRBJ2-1	TRBD2	-	TGTGCCAGCAGCCTAACTAGCGGACCCTACAATGAGCAGTTCTTC	CASSLTSGPYNEQFF
TRBV5-6	TRBJ2-5	TRBD1	once	TGTGCCAGCAGCTGGCGGACAGGGGGAGGAGAGACCCAGTACTTC	CASSWRTGGGETQYF
TRBV7-2	TRBJ1-3	-	-	TGTGCCAGCAGTCGGAACTCTGGAAACACCATATATTTT	CASSRNSGNTIYF
TRBV6-5	TRBJ1-3	-	few	TGTGCCAGCAGTTACGCCCGCGGGAGCTCTGGAAACACCATATATTTT	CASSYARGSSGNTIYF
TRBV30	TRBJ1-5	-	few	TGTGCCTGGAGTGTAAGGGGTTATCAGCCCCAGCATTTT	CAWSVRGYQPQHF
TRBV19	TRBJ1-1	-	-	TGTGCCAGTGGTGATACAGGGTTTAATGCTTTCTTT	CASGDTGFNAFF
TRBV6-1	TRBJ2-7	-	-	TGTGCCAGCAATCTGGAGGGCGTAGGGTCCTACGAGCAGTACTTC	CASNLEGVGSYEQYF
TRBV4-1	TRBJ2-5	-	-	TGCGCCAGCAGCCAAGATGAGGGTTCGGAGACCCAGTACTTC	CASSQDEGSETQYF
TRBV6-5	TRBJ1-1	-	-	TGTGCCAGCAGTTACTCCGAGAGGTATACCAACACTGAAGCTTTCTTT	CASSYSERYTNTEAFF
TRBV6-5	TRBJ1-6	TRBD1	-	TGTGCCAGCAGTTACTCGACGGGACAGGGTGGGCCCCTCCACTTT	CASSYSTGQGGPLHF
TRBV11-2	TRBJ2-7	-	-	TGTGCCAGCAGCTTAGATCGGACAGATAAATCCTACGAGCAGTACTTC	CASSLDRTDKSYEQYF
TRBV18	TRBJ1-3	-	-	TGTGCCAGCTCACCACCGGGACTTAACGGAAACACCATATATTTT	CASSPPGLNGNTIYF
TRBV29-1	TRBJ1-1	TRBD1	few	TGCAGCGTTGACGCCTCAGGGGGCTATGCTGAAGCTTTCTTT	CSVDASGGYAEAFF